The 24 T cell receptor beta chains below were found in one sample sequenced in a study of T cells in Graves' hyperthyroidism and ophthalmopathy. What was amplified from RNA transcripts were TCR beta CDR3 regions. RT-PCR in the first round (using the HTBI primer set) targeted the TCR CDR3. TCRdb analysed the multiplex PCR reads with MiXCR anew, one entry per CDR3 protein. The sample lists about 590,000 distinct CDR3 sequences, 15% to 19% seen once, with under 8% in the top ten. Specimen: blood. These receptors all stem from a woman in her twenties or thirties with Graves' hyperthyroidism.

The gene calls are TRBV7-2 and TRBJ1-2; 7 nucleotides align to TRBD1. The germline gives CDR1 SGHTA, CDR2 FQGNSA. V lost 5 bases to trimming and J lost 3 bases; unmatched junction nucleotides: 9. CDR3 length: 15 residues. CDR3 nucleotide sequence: TGTGCCAGCAGCAACTACCGGGACAGAGACTATGGCTACACCTTC. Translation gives CASSNYRDRDYGYTF.

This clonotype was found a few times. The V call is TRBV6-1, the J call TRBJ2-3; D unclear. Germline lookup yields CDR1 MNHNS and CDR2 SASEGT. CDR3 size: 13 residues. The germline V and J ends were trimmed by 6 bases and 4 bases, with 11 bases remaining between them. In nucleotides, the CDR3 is TGTGCCAGCAGCGCCCCCCCCCCAGATACGCAGTATTTT. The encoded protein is CASSAPPPDTQYF.

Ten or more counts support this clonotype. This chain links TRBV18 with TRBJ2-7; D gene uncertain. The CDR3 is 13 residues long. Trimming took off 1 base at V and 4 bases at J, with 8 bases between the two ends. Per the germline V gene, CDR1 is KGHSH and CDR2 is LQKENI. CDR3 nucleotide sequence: TGTGCCAGCTCACCACAGGACCGTTACGAGCAGTACTTC. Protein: CASSPQDRYEQYF. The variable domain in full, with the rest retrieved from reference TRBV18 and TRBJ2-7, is NAGVMQNPRHLVRRRGQEARLRCSPMKGHSHVYWYRQLPEEGLKFMVYLQKENIIDESGMPKERFSAEFPKEGPSILRIQQVVRGDSAAYFCASSPQDRYEQYFGPGTRLTVT.

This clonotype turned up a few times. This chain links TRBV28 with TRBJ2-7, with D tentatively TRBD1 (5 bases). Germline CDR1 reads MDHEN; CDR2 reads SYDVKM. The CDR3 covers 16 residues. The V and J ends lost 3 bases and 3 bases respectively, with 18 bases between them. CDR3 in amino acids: CASSLAPSTGYYEQYF. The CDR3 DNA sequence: TGTGCCAGCAGTTTGGCCCCCAGTACAGGTTACTACGAGCAGTACTTC.

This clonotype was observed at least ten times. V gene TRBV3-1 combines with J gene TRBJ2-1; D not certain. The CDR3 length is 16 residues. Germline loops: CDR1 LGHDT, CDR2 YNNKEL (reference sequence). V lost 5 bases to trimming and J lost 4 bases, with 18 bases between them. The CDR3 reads CASSSAGSISYNEQFF. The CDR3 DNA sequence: TGTGCCAGCAGCTCGGCCGGGTCAATAAGTTACAATGAGCAGTTCTTC.

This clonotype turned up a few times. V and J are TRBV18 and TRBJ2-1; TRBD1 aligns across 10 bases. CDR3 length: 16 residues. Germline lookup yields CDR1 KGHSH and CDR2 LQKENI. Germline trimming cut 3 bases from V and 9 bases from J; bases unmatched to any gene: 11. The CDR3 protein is CASSPSGTGVSTEQFF. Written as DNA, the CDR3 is TGTGCCAGCTCACCTTCCGGGACAGGGGTTTCTACTGAGCAGTTCTTC.

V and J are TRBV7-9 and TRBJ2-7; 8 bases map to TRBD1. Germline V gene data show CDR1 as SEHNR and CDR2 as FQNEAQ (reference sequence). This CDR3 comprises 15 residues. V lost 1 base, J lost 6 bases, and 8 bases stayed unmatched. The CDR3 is CASSLDPGGGSEQYF. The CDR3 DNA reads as TGTGCCAGCAGCTTAGACCCAGGGGGCGGGTCCGAGCAGTACTTC.

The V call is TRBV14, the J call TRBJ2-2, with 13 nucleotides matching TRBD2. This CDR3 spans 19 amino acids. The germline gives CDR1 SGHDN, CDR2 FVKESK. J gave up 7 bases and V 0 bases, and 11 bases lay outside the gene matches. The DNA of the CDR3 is TGTGCCAGCAGCCAAGACGCGGTTTGGACTAGCGGGAGAATCGGGGAGCTGTTTTTT. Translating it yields CASSQDAVWTSGRIGELFF.

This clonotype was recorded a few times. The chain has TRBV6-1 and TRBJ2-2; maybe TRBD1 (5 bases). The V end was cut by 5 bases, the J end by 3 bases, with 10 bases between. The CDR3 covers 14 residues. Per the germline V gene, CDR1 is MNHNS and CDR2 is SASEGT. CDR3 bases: TGTGCCAGCAGTCGAAGCAGGGACACCGGGGAGCTGTTTTTT. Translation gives CASSRSRDTGELFF.

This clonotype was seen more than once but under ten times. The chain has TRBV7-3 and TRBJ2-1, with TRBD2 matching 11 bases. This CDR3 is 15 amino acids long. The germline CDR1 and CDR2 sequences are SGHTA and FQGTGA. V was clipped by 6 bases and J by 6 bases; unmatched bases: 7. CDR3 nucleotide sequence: TGTGCCAGCAGTTTTACTAGCGGGAGTTCCAATGAGCAGTTCTTC. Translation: CASSFTSGSSNEQFF.

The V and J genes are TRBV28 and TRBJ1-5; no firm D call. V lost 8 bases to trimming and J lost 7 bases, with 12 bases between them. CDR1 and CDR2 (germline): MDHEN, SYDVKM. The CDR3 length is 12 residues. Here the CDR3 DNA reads TGTGCCAGCTGGCAGGCGAGACAGCCCCAGCATTTT. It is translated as CASWQARQPQHF.

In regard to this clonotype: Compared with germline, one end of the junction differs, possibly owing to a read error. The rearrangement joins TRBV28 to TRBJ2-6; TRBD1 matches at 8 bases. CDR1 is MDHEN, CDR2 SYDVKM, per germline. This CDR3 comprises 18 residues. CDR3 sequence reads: CASSLVGTGLGGANVRTF. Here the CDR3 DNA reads TGTGCCAGCAGTTTGGTGGGGACAGGACTTGGTGGGGCCAACGTCCGGACTTTC.

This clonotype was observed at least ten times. This chain's CDR3 is CSADGSEDTQYF. The CDR3, as DNA: TGCAGTGCCGACGGAAGTGAAGATACGCAGTATTTT. The chain carries TRBV29-1 and TRBJ2-3; D is undetermined. This CDR3 contains 12 residues. Per germline, CDR1 SQVTM and CDR2 ANQGSEA.

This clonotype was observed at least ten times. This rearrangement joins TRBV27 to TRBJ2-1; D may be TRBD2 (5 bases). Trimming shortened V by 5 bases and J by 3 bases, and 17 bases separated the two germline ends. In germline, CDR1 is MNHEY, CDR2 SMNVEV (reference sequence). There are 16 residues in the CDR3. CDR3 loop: CASSLSDGRSYNEQFF. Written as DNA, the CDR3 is TGTGCCAGCAGTCTGTCTGATGGGAGAAGCTACAATGAGCAGTTCTTC.

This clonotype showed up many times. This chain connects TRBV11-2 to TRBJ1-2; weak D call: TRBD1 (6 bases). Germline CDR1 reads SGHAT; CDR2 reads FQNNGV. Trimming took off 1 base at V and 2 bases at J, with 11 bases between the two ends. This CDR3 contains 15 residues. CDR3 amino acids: CASSLGQGINYGYTF. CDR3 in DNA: TGTGCCAGCAGCTTAGGGCAGGGGATAAACTATGGCTACACCTTC.

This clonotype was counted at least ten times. The CDR3 protein is CASSSRAGLGTDTQYF. In DNA, the CDR3 is TGTGCCAGCAGCTCCCGCGCGGGACTGGGCACAGATACGCAGTATTTT. The V and J genes are TRBV7-9 and TRBJ2-3; TRBD2 is a possible D gene (6 bases). This CDR3 is built from 16 residues. V shed 4 bases and J shed 1 base, with 15 bases lying between them. Germline values: CDR1 SEHNR, CDR2 FQNEAQ (reference sequence). The variable domain in full, completed from reference TRBV7-9 and TRBJ2-3, reads DTGVSQNPRHKITKRGQNVTFRCDPISEHNRLYWYRQTLGQGPEFLTYFQNEAQLEKSRLLSDRFSAERPKGSFSTLEIQRTEQGDSAMYLCASSSRAGLGTDTQYFGPGTRLTVL.

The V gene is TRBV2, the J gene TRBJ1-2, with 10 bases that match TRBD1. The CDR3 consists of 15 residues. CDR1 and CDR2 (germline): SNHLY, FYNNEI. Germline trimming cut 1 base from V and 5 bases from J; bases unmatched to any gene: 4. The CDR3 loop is CASSEVPGQGYGYTF. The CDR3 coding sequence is TGTGCCAGCAGTGAAGTACCGGGACAGGGGTATGGCTACACCTTC.

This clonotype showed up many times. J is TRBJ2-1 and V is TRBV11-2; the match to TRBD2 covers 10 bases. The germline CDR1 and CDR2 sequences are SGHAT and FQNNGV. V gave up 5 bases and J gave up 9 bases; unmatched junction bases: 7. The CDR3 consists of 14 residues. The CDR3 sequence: CASSPGVAGGEQFF. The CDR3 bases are TGTGCCAGCAGCCCGGGGGTAGCGGGGGGTGAGCAGTTCTTC.

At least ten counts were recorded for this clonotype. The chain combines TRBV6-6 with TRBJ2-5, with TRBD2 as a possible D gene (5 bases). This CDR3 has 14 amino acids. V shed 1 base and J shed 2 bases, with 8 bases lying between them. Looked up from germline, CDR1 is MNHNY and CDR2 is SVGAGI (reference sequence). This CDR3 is CASSYLGEQETQYF. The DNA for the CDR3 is TGTGCCAGCAGTTACTTGGGAGAACAAGAGACCCAGTACTTC.

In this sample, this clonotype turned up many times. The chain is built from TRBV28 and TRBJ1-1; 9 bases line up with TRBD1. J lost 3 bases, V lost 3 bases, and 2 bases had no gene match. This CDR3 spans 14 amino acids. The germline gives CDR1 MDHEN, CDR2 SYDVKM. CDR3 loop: CASSFGTGHTEAFF. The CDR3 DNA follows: TGTGCCAGCAGTTTTGGGACAGGGCACACTGAAGCTTTCTTT.

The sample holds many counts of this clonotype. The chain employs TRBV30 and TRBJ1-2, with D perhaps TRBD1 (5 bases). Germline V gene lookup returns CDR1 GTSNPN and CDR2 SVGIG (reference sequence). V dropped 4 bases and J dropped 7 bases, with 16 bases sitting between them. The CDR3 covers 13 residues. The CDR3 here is CAWTSTGLSGYTF. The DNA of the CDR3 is TGTGCCTGGACTTCAACGGGGCTATCTGGCTACACCTTC.

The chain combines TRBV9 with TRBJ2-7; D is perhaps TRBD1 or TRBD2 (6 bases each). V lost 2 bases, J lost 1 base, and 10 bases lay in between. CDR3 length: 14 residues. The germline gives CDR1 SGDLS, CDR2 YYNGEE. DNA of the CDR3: TGTGCCAGCAGCGTCCAAGGGGGGTCCTACGAGCAGTACTTC. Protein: CASSVQGGSYEQYF.

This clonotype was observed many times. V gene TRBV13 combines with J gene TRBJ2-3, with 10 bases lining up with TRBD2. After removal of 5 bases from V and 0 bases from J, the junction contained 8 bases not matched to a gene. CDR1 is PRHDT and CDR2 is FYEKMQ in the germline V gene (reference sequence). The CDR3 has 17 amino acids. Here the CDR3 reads CASSGRTSGQSTDTQYF. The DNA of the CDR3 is TGTGCCAGCAGCGGGAGGACTAGCGGACAGAGCACAGATACGCAGTATTTT.

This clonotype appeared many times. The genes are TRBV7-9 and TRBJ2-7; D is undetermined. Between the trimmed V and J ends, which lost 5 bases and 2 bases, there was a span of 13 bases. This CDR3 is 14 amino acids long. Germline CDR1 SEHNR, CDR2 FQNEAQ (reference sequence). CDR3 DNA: TGTGCCAGCAGCACCAGTGCAGATACCTACGAGCAGTACTTC. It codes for CASSTSADTYEQYF.